These 13 T cell receptor beta chains share one sample of origin, sequenced in a study of OX40 agonist ivuxolimab in advanced cancers. Repertoires were generated with immunoSEQ multiplex PCR, while TCRdb's copy carries only in-frame clones and drops some. Seen here are 55,000 to 65,000 clones, roughly 86% observed once, and the top ten hold 3.5% to 5%. This sample comprised CD4+ or CD8+ T cells sorted from blood, obtained in a trial of the OX40 agonist ivuxolimab. These receptors all come from an adult with an advanced solid tumor such as melanoma, head and neck, liver or kidney cancer.

The chain combines TRBV5-5 with TRBJ2-7, with D possibly being TRBD1 or TRBD2 (5 bases each). The ends were cut back, 5 bases at V and 0 bases at J, with 9 bases in the middle. Germline V gives CDR1 SGHKS, CDR2 YYEKEE (reference sequence). This CDR3 region has 13 residues. CDR3 nucleotides: TGTGCCAGCAGTCCCGGGGCCTCCTACGAGCAGTACTTC. Amino acids: CASSPGASYEQYF.

This chain uses TRBV29-1 with TRBJ1-1; TRBD1 might be the D (5 bases). This CDR3 region has 15 residues. Per the germline V gene, CDR1 is SQVTM and CDR2 is ANQGSEA. Trimming shortened V by 3 bases and J by 3 bases, and 17 bases separated the two germline ends. Written as DNA, the CDR3 is TGCAGCGTTGAGTTGTGGGGGAGGTCTGACACTGAAGCTTTCTTT. Translating gives CSVELWGRSDTEAFF.

This chain connects TRBV6-1 to TRBJ1-2, with D unresolved. CDR3 length: 13 amino acids. V was shortened by 7 bases and J by 2 bases, with 11 bases between the two germline ends. Germline V gene sequence: CDR1 MNHNS, CDR2 SASEGT. The CDR3 is CASNDPRNYGYTF. CDR3 in DNA: TGTGCCAGCAATGACCCCAGGAACTATGGCTACACCTTC.

The chain links TRBV7-8 to TRBJ1-2; tentatively, D is TRBD1 (5 bases). The CDR3 length is 12 residues. Trimming pared 5 bases from V and 8 bases from J, leaving 12 bases between. In germline, CDR1 is SGHVS, CDR2 FQNEAQ. DNA of the CDR3: TGTGCCAGCAGCCCGGGGGGGTACGGCTACACCTTC. Translating gives CASSPGGYGYTF. Filled out from reference TRBV7-8 and TRBJ1-2, the complete variable domain reads GAGVSQSPRYKVAKRGQDVALRCDPISGHVSLFWYQQALGQGPEFLTYFQNEAQLDKSGLPSDRFFAERPEGSVSTLKIQRTQQEDSAVYLCASSPGGYGYTFGSGTRLTVV.

This clone was counted between two and nine times. This chain uses TRBV5-1 with TRBJ2-5; no firm D call. V was pared by 4 bases and J by 4 bases, with 11 bases between. This CDR3 spans 13 amino acids. The germline V gene has CDR1 SGHRS and CDR2 YFSETQ. The CDR3, as DNA: TGCGCCAGCAGCCTCAATCTTGGAGAGACCCAGTACTTC. Protein: CASSLNLGETQYF.

This clone was counted a few times. The rearrangement links TRBV6-6 to TRBJ2-5; 9 bases map to TRBD1. The ends lost 6 bases at V and 4 bases at J; junction bases unmatched: 9. The CDR3 runs 15 residues. The germline V gene encodes CDR1 MNHNY and CDR2 SVGAGI (reference sequence). CDR3 bases: TGTGCCAGCAGCTCCGGGACAGGGAAAGGAGAGACCCAGTACTTC. As protein: CASSSGTGKGETQYF.

This chain joins TRBV27 and TRBJ2-7; D is undetermined. The CDR3 has 15 amino acids. V lost 2 bases and J lost 2, with 13 bases in between. Germline CDR1 MNHEY, CDR2 SMNVEV (reference sequence). CDR3 nucleotides: TGTGCCAGCAGTTTAAGATCACTTCAACCCTACGAGCAGTACTTC. The encoded protein is CASSLRSLQPYEQYF.

The count of this clone is one. The CDR3 region has the DNA TGTGCTAGTGGTTTGGGAAGTCTGAACACTGAAGCTTTCTTT. Its protein product is CASGLGSLNTEAFF. This chain uses TRBV12-5 with TRBJ1-1, with no clear D. Trimming removed 1 base from V and 0 bases from J, with 6 bases in between. This CDR3 is 14 amino acids long. CDR1 and CDR2 from the germline V gene are LGHNT and FRNRAP.

The chain joins TRBV7-2 to TRBJ2-1; 7 positions match TRBD1. V lost 10 bases and J lost 6; bases outside the gene matches: 9. The CDR3 length is 13 residues. Germline V lookup: CDR1 SGHTA, CDR2 FQGNSA. The CDR3 loop is CATGTVVFNEQFF. DNA for the CDR3: TGTGCCACGGGGACAGTGGTTTTCAATGAGCAGTTCTTC. The full variable domain, with the rest looked up from reference TRBV7-2 and TRBJ2-1, is GAGVSQSPSNKVTEKGKDVELRCDPISGHTALYWYRQSLGQGLEFLIYFQGNSAPDKSGLPSDRFSAERTGGSVSTLTIQRTQQEDSAVYLCATGTVVFNEQFFGPGTRLTVL.

The chain recombines TRBV18 with TRBJ2-6; weak D call: TRBD2 (6 bases). Germline-derived CDR1 and CDR2 are KGHSH and LQKENI. The CDR3 totals 16 residues. V was cut by 6 bases and J by 2 bases, with 14 bases left in between. The chain's CDR3 is CASSPFGGTGANVLTF. CDR3 nucleotide sequence: TGTGCCAGCTCCCCTTTCGGAGGGACTGGGGCCAACGTCCTGACTTTC.

The chain uses TRBV5-8 and TRBJ2-3; D is ambiguous. With 0 bases removed from V and 7 bases from J, the gap between germline ends came to 6 bases. This CDR3 is built from 12 residues. Germline-derived CDR1 and CDR2 are SGHTS and YDEGEE. CDR3 in amino acids: CASSLGGYTQYF. In DNA, the CDR3 is TGTGCCAGCAGCTTGGGTGGTTATACGCAGTATTTT.

This clone was observed a handful of times. The rearrangement uses TRBV2 and TRBJ1-2; D unresolved. This CDR3 contains 13 residues. Trimming removed 7 bases at V and 6 bases at J, with 15 bases between. Germline-derived CDR1 and CDR2 are SNHLY and FYNNEI. The CDR3 DNA sequence: TGTGCCAGCACCGTACGGGGTTTCAATGGCTACACCTTC. Its protein product is CASTVRGFNGYTF. Full variable domain (rest looked up from reference TRBV2 and TRBJ1-2): EPEVTQTPSHQVTQMGQEVILRCVPISNHLYFYWYRQILGQKVEFLVSFYNNEISEKSEIFDDQFSVERPDGSNFTLKIRSTKLEDSAMYFCASTVRGFNGYTFGSGTRLTVV.

The chain employs TRBV7-2 and TRBJ2-3; the D is unclear. The CDR3 has 16 residues. V dropped 5 bases and J dropped 0 bases, with 15 bases sitting between them. The germline V gene has CDR1 SGHTA and CDR2 FQGNSA. The CDR3 spells CASSGIMDLSTDTQYF. The CDR3 region has the DNA TGTGCCAGCAGCGGCATAATGGATCTTAGCACAGATACGCAGTATTTT.